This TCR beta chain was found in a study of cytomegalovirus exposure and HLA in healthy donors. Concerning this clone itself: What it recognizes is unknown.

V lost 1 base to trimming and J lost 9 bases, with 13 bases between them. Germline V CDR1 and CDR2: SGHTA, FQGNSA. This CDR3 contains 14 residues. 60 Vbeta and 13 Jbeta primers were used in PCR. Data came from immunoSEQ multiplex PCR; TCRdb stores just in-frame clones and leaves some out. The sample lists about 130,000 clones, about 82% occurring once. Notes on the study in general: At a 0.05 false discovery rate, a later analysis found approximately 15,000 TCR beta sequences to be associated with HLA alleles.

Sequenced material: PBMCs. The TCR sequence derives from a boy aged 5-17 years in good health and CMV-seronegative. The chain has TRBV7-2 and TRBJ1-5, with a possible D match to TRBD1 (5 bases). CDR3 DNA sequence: TGTGCCAGCAGCTTAGGGGGCACCCGTCGGCCCCAGCATTTT. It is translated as CASSLGGTRRPQHF.